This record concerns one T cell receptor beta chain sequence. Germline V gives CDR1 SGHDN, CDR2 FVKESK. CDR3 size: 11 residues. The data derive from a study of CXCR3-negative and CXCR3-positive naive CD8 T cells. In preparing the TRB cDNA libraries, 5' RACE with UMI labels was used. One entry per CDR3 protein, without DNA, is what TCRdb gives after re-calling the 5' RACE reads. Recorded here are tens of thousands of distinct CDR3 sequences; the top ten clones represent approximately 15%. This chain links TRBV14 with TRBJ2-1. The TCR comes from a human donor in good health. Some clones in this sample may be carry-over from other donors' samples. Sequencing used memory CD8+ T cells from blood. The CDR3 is CASSQGYEQFF.